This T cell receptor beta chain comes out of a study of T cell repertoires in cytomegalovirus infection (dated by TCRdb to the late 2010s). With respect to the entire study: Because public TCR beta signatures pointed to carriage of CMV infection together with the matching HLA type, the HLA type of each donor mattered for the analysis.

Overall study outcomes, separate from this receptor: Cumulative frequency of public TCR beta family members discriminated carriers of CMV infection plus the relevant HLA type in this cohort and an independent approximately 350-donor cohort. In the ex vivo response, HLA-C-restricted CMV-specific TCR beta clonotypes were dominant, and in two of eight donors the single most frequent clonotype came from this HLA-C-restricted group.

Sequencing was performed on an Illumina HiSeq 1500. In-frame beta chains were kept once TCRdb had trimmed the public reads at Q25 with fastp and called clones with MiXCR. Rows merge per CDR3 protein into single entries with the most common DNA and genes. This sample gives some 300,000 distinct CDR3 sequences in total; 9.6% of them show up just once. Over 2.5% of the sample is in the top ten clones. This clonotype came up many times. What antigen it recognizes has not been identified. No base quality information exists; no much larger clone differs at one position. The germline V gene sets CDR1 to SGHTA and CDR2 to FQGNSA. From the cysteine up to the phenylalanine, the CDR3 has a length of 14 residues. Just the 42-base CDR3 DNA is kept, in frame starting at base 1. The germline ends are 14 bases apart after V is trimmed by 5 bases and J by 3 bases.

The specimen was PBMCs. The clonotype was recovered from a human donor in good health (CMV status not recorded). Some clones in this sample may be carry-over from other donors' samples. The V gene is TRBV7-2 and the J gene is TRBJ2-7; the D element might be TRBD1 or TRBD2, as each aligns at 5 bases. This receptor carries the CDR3 CASSTRDLYYEQYF. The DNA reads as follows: TGTGCCAGCAGCACCCGGGACCTTTACTACGAGCAGTACTTC.